Presented here are 27 T cell receptor beta chains from one specimen sequenced in a study of glioma-infiltrating T cells after dendritic cell vaccination. Repertoires were generated with immunoSEQ multiplex PCR, while TCRdb's copy carries only in-frame clones and drops some. The table includes about 76,000 clones, roughly 91% detected once. Time point described: after dendritic cell vaccination, including at tumor progression/relapse. The material was blood, obtained after dendritic cell vaccination. These TCRs come from a human donor with glioblastoma.

This clone occurred once. The chain recombines TRBV6-1 with TRBJ2-1, with 11 bases identical to TRBD2. Trimming cost V 1 base and J 5 bases; bases outside gene matches: 7. The CDR3 consists of 17 residues. Germline assignment: CDR1 MNHNS and CDR2 SASEGT. DNA of the CDR3: TGTGCCAGCAGTGAAGTCACTAGCGGGGGTCTTAACAATGAGCAGTTCTTC. Translating gives CASSEVTSGGLNNEQFF.

V gene TRBV6-1 combines with J gene TRBJ2-1, with 16 nucleotides matching TRBD2. CDR3 size: 14 residues. The V gene's germline CDR1 is MNHNS and CDR2 SASEGT. Trimming at V came to 8 bases and at J to 10 bases, leaving 5 bases not matched to a gene. The CDR3 DNA is TGTGCCAGCGGGACTAGCGGGGGGGTTGGGGAGCAGTTCTTC. Its protein product is CASGTSGGVGEQFF.

The sample holds one count of this clone. The rearrangement links TRBV4-2 to TRBJ1-4; D gene ambiguous. From germline, CDR1 is LGHNA and CDR2 YNFKEQ. Trimming shortened V by 2 bases and J by 6 bases, and 4 bases separated the two germline ends. The CDR3 contains 12 residues. In nucleotides, the CDR3 is TGTGCCAGCAGCCAACGTGATGAAAAACTGTTTTTT. It translates to CASSQRDEKLFF.

The V call is TRBV6-5, the J call TRBJ1-6, with 8 positions matching TRBD1. CDR3 size: 15 residues. Trimming at V came to 6 bases and at J to 7 bases, leaving 8 bases not matched to a gene. Germline loops: CDR1 MNHEY, CDR2 SVGAGI. In nucleotides, the CDR3 is TGTGCCAGCAGCCCCTTGGCAGGGGGCAATTCACCCCTCCACTTT. As protein: CASSPLAGGNSPLHF.

The gene calls are TRBV30 and TRBJ1-2; no reliable D call. The CDR3 is made up of 10 amino acids. CDR1 is GTSNPN and CDR2 is SVGIG in the germline V gene (reference sequence). The V end lost 5 bases, the J end lost 8 bases, and 9 bases lay between the germline ends. The CDR3 is CAWDLGGYTF. The CDR3 DNA reads as TGTGCCTGGGACTTAGGAGGCTACACCTTC.

The chain is built from TRBV7-9 and TRBJ1-2; a weak D match, TRBD1 (6 bases). The germline V gene has CDR1 SEHNR and CDR2 FQNEAQ (reference sequence). Trimming pared 3 bases from V and 8 bases from J, leaving 16 bases between. The CDR3 spans 14 residues. The CDR3 spells CASSLSTGRGGYTF. Written as DNA, the CDR3 is TGTGCCAGCAGCTTGTCCACTGGCAGGGGCGGCTACACCTTC.

This clone was detected only once. The chain employs TRBV27 and TRBJ1-4; tentative D call: TRBD1 (5 bases). Germline V CDR1 and CDR2: MNHEY, SMNVEV (reference sequence). The CDR3 covers 15 residues. V was clipped by 1 base and J by 7 bases, with 13 bases between them. The CDR3, as DNA: TGTGCCAGCAGTTTATTGGGGCCAGGGATTGAAAAACTGTTTTTT. Translation: CASSLLGPGIEKLFF.

V gene TRBV7-9 combines with J gene TRBJ1-1; 9 bases agree with TRBD1. CDR3 size: 16 residues. The germline V gene encodes CDR1 SEHNR and CDR2 FQNEAQ (reference sequence). Unmatched junction bases numbered 5, after V lost 2 bases and J lost 1 base. CDR3 sequence reads: CASSLWYRGPNTEAFF. Written as DNA, the CDR3 is TGTGCCAGCAGCTTATGGTACAGGGGGCCGAACACTGAAGCTTTCTTT.

V and J are TRBV4-2 and TRBJ2-1, with 7 bases fitting TRBD1. Germline CDR1 reads LGHNA; CDR2 reads YNFKEQ. Germline trimming cut 4 bases from V and 4 bases from J; bases unmatched to any gene: 10. This CDR3 contains 16 residues. The DNA for the CDR3 is TGTGCCAGCAGCCTTCAAATCGGGACAGAATACAATGAGCAGTTCTTC. Translated: CASSLQIGTEYNEQFF.

This clone was counted a few times. This chain connects TRBV4-1 to TRBJ1-5; D not certain. V lost 0 bases and J lost 0, with 6 bases in between. Germline V lookup: CDR1 MGHRA, CDR2 YSYEKL. The CDR3 is made up of 15 amino acids. The CDR3 is CASSQDSGSNQPQHF. The CDR3 DNA reads TGCGCCAGCAGCCAAGATAGTGGTAGCAATCAGCCCCAGCATTTT.

The chain employs TRBV19 and TRBJ1-5, with 8 bases aligning to TRBD1. The CDR3 is made up of 16 amino acids. CDR1 and CDR2 (germline): LNHDA, SQIVND (reference sequence). V dropped 6 bases and J dropped 6; count of bases not matched to a gene: 13. The CDR3 sequence: CASRALGQGQVQPQHF. CDR3 coding DNA: TGTGCCAGTAGGGCTTTAGGACAGGGTCAAGTTCAGCCCCAGCATTTT.

The chain recombines TRBV9 with TRBJ2-6; the D is unclear. The CDR3 runs to 15 residues. V shed 4 bases and J shed 4 bases, with 12 bases lying between them. Germline CDR1 and CDR2: SGDLS and YYNGEE. DNA for the CDR3: TGTGCCAGCAGCCCTTCCGGGTCCGGGGCCAACGTCCTGACTTTC. It yields the protein CASSPSGSGANVLTF.

The CDR3 DNA follows: TGTGCCAGCAGCCCGCCACAGGGTGGGTCTTCTGAAGCTTTCTTT. Amino acids: CASSPPQGGSSEAFF. The V gene is TRBV11-3, the J gene TRBJ1-1; maybe TRBD1 (6 bases). Trimming stripped 5 bases from V and 6 bases from J, with 19 bases between. This CDR3 has 15 residues. Per germline, CDR1 SGHNT and CDR2 YENEEA.

V usage is TRBV5-1 and J usage is TRBJ1-5; TRBD1 is a possible D gene (6 bases). Germline V gene sequence: CDR1 SGHRS, CDR2 YFSETQ. This CDR3 is 14 amino acids long. V shed 3 bases and J shed 5 bases, with 12 bases lying between them. CDR3 loop: CASSWTPGDQPQHF. CDR3 nucleotide sequence: TGCGCCAGCAGCTGGACCCCAGGGGATCAGCCCCAGCATTTT. Full variable domain (remainder filled in from reference TRBV5-1 and TRBJ1-5): KAGVTQTPRYLIKTRGQQVTLSCSPISGHRSVSWYQQTPGQGLQFLFEYFSETQRNKGNFPGRFSGRQFSNSRSEMNVSTLELGDSALYLCASSWTPGDQPQHFGDGTRLSIL.

The V gene is TRBV4-1, the J gene TRBJ1-2, with D possibly being TRBD1 (6 bases). Germline V gene sequence: CDR1 MGHRA, CDR2 YSYEKL. The germline V and J ends were trimmed by 0 bases and 5 bases, with 19 bases remaining between them. The CDR3 is 17 residues long. This CDR3 is CASSQEDNLNRVYGYTF. In DNA, the CDR3 is TGCGCCAGCAGCCAAGAAGATAATTTGAACAGGGTGTATGGCTACACCTTC.

This chain links TRBV5-1 with TRBJ2-1; D unclear. Trimming removed 1 base from V and 9 bases from J, with 5 bases in between. Per germline, CDR1 SGHRS and CDR2 YFSETQ. The CDR3 totals 11 residues. This chain's CDR3 is CASSLRGEQFF. CDR3 nucleotides: TGCGCCAGCAGCTTGCGAGGTGAGCAGTTCTTC.

This sequence joins TRBV7-9 and TRBJ2-7; TRBD2 matches at 10 bases. From germline, CDR1 is SEHNR and CDR2 FQNEAQ (reference sequence). V shed 2 bases, J shed 4 bases, and the junction held 2 bases outside the gene matches. The CDR3 length is 14 residues. The CDR3 sequence is CASSLPSGGYEQYF. In DNA form, the CDR3 reads TGTGCCAGCAGCTTACCTAGCGGGGGTTACGAGCAGTACTTC.

This clone showed up just a few times. V usage is TRBV2 and J usage is TRBJ1-2, with 8 bases identical to TRBD1. Per germline, CDR1 SNHLY and CDR2 FYNNEI. Losses at the gene ends were 8 bases for V and 2 bases for J; bases not matched to a gene: 4. The CDR3 sequence is 13 residues long. CDR3 amino acids: CASYGTGNYGYTF. The CDR3 bases are TGTGCCAGCTACGGGACAGGCAACTATGGCTACACCTTC.

The rearrangement joins TRBV5-1 to TRBJ1-2; D not resolved. Trimming stripped 6 bases from V and 5 bases from J, with 8 bases between. The CDR3 extends over 11 amino acids. In germline, CDR1 is SGHRS, CDR2 YFSETQ. CDR3: CASKGVYGYTF. Here the CDR3 DNA reads TGCGCCAGCAAGGGAGTTTATGGCTACACCTTC.

V and J are TRBV2 and TRBJ2-3; 10 bases align to TRBD2. Germline V gene lookup returns CDR1 SNHLY and CDR2 FYNNEI. CDR3 length: 16 residues. The trim removed 6 bases at V and 2 bases at J, leaving 8 bases unmatched. CDR3 in amino acids: CASSVLAGDPTDTQYF. CDR3 sequence (DNA): TGTGCCAGCAGCGTGCTAGCGGGGGACCCCACAGATACGCAGTATTTT.

J is TRBJ1-5 and V is TRBV7-2, with D unclear. Trimming took off 10 bases at V and 5 bases at J, with 15 bases between the two ends. Germline CDR1 and CDR2: SGHTA and FQGNSA. The CDR3 extends over 13 amino acids. The CDR3 DNA reads as TGTGCCACCCAGGTCCAGATAGATCAGCCCCAGCATTTT. It is translated as CATQVQIDQPQHF.

The CDR3 bases are TGTGCCAGCAGCGGCGACAGGAATAGCAATCAGCCCCAGCATTTT. Amino acid sequence: CASSGDRNSNQPQHF. The chain carries TRBV9 and TRBJ1-5; perhaps TRBD1 as D (6 bases). This CDR3 comprises 15 residues. CDR1 and CDR2 from the germline V gene are SGDLS and YYNGEE. With 3 bases removed from V and 0 bases from J, the gap between germline ends came to 10 bases. Full variable domain (outside the CDR3, taken from reference TRBV9 and TRBJ1-5): DSGVTQTPKHLITATGQRVTLRCSPRSGDLSVYWYQQSLDQGLQFLIQYYNGEERAKGNILERFSAQQFPDLHSELNLSSLELGDSALYFCASSGDRNSNQPQHFGDGTRLSIL.

CDR3 in DNA: TGCGCCAGCAGCTTGGTGGTTGGCACCTACGAGCAGTACTTC. The encoded protein is CASSLVVGTYEQYF. V and J are TRBV5-1 and TRBJ2-7; D unclear. V was clipped by 0 bases and J by 2 bases, with 9 bases between them. This CDR3 region has 14 residues. Germline V gene data show CDR1 as SGHRS and CDR2 as YFSETQ.

This chain connects TRBV7-6 to TRBJ2-1; TRBD2 matches at 7 bases. This CDR3 comprises 16 residues. Germline trimming cut 5 bases from V and 0 bases from J; bases unmatched to any gene: 7. Germline V gives CDR1 SGHVS, CDR2 FNYEAQ. As DNA, the CDR3 is TGTGCCAGCAGCACGTTAGCGGGCAGCTCCTACAATGAGCAGTTCTTC. Its translation is CASSTLAGSSYNEQFF.

The rearrangement links TRBV5-5 to TRBJ2-7; TRBD1 aligns across 8 bases. Germline V gene sequence: CDR1 SGHKS, CDR2 YYEKEE (reference sequence). V was pared by 4 bases and J by 4 bases, with 7 bases of the junction left unmatched. This CDR3 has 14 amino acids. The CDR3 is CASSPGQGFYEQYF. As DNA, the CDR3 is TGTGCCAGCAGCCCCGGACAGGGTTTTTACGAGCAGTACTTC.

This clone was seen just once. The V and J genes are TRBV12-5 and TRBJ2-7; D not certain. The length of the CDR3 is 13 residues. In germline, CDR1 is LGHNT, CDR2 FRNRAP. The V end was cut by 7 bases, the J end by 6 bases, with 16 bases between. CDR3 region: CASDPGGTGEQYF. DNA of the CDR3: TGTGCTAGTGACCCCGGCGGCACTGGCGAGCAGTACTTC.

This clone was counted a single time. The chain links TRBV7-9 to TRBJ1-2; D is perhaps TRBD1 (6 bases). Germline CDR1 SEHNR, CDR2 FQNEAQ (reference sequence). This CDR3 comprises 14 residues. Trimming removed 3 bases from V and 0 bases from J, with 8 bases in between. The CDR3 sequence: CASSLGQSNYGYTF. CDR3 DNA sequence: TGTGCCAGCAGCTTGGGACAATCTAACTATGGCTACACCTTC. The whole variable domain, remainder taken from reference TRBV7-9 and TRBJ1-2, is DTGVSQNPRHKITKRGQNVTFRCDPISEHNRLYWYRQTLGQGPEFLTYFQNEAQLEKSRLLSDRFSAERPKGSFSTLEIQRTEQGDSAMYLCASSLGQSNYGYTFGSGTRLTVV.